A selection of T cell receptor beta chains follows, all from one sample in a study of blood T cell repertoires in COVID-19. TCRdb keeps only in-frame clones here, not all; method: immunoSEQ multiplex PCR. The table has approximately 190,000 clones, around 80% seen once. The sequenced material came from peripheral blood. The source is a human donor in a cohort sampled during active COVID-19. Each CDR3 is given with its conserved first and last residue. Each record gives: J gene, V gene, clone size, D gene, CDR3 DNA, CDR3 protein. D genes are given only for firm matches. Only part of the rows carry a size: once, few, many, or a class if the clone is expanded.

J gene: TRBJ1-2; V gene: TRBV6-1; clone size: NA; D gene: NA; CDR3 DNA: TGTGCCAGCAGTGAAGCGGGGGGAGGGACTTCGGGCTATGGCTACACCTTC; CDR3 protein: CASSEAGGGTSGYGYTF
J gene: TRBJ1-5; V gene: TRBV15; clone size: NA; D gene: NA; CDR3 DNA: TGTGCCACCAGCAGAGTCGGGGTAGGTCAGCCCCAGCATTTT; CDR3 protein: CATSRVGVGQPQHF
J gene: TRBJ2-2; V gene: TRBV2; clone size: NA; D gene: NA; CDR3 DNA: TGTGCCAGCAATACAATTAACACCGGGGAGCTGTTTTTT; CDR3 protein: CASNTINTGELFF
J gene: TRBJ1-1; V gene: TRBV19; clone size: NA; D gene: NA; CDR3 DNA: TGTGCCAGTAAAGTAATGCCCGGGCGGGATACTGAAGCTTTCTTT; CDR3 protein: CASKVMPGRDTEAFF
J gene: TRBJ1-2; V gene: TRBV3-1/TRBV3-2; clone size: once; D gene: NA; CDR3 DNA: TGTGCCAGCAGCCCAAACTGGAGGGGAGAGGAGGGTGGCTACACCTTC; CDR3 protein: CASSPNWRGEEGGYTF
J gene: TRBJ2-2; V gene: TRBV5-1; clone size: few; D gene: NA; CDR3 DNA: TGCGCCAGCAGCACAGGGTTTACCGGGGAGCTGTTTTTT; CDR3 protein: CASSTGFTGELFF
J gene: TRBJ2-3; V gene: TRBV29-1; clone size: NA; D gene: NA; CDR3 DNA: TGCAGCGCTATAGGGGCCGCAGATACGCAGTATTTT; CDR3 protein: CSAIGAADTQYF
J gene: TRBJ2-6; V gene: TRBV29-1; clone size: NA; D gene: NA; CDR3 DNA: TGCAGCGCCTCAGGGGGAGGAAAGTCTGGGGCCAACGTCCTGACTTTC; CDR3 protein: CSASGGGKSGANVLTF
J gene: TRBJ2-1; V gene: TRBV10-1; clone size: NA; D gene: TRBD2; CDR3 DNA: TGCGCCAGCAGCCGACTAGCGGGGACGTACAATGAGCAGTTCTTC; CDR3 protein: CASSRLAGTYNEQFF
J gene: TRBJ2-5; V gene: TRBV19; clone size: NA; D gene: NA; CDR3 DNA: TGTGCCAGTAGTTCCCCAGGGCAAGAGACCCAGTACTTC; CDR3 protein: CASSSPGQETQYF
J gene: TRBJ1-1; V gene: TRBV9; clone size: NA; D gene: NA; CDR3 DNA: TGTGCCAGCAGCGTAGAAGGGCGGGGCACTGAAGCTTTCTTT; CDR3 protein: CASSVEGRGTEAFF
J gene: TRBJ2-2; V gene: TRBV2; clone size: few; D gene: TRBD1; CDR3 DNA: TGTGCCAGCACCGGGACAGGGTCGGTCGGGGAGCTGTTTTTT; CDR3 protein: CASTGTGSVGELFF
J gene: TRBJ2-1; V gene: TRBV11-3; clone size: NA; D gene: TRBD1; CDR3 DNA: TGTGCCAGCAGCACTCGGACAGGGGGCCTCAATGAGCAGTTCTTC; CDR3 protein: CASSTRTGGLNEQFF